The TCR beta chain under discussion was sequenced for a study of tumor-infiltrating lymphocytes in primary liver carcinoma. Study-level background: Tumor staging was T1-T3 N0M0; sizes spanned 4.2 to 10 cm across.

This CDR3 has 13 residues. Germline assignment: CDR1 SGHAT and CDR2 FQNNGV. V shed 11 bases and J 2 bases; nucleotides not matched to a gene: 6. Starting material of about 450 ng total RNA yielded TCR beta cDNA via a constant-region primer. Library construction for TCR beta comprised three nested multiplex PCR rounds performed with slightly modified ARM-PCR. Running roughly 10 cycles apiece, the first two PCR rounds relied on TRBV1-TRBV30 forward primers together with a C-beta reverse primer. TCRdb re-called the multiplex PCR reads through MiXCR, storing one row per CDR3 protein. The profile shows around 81,000 distinct CDR3 sequences, about two thirds of them singletons. This clonotype was seen a few times. Taking about 19-32 mg of unsorted bulk tissue, the authors co-extracted RNA and DNA. Surgeons treated the primary liver carcinoma of the patients by surgical resection.

The chain carries TRBV11-2 and TRBJ2-3; TRBD1 aligns across 8 bases. This TCR derives from a woman aged 55 to 70 with primary liver carcinoma and hepatitis B virus infection. Sequenced input: liver tumor tissue from sampling region 4. Sample subset: tumor region T4, right-lateral pole. CDR3 in amino acids: CAPHRGTTDTQYF. The CDR3, as DNA: TGTGCCCCTCACAGGGGGACCACAGATACGCAGTATTTT.